The clone carrying this T cell receptor (beta chain) was recorded a few times. The antigen remains unidentified. This entry comes from a study of human T cells and chemical hapten exposure. General study findings and limits: TCRs exceeding 1 in 1000 frequency stayed unchanged with DPC sensitization. Among expanded TCRs, significantly more large CDR3 similarity clusters formed than among controls.

Time point here: pre-sensitization, week 0. Treatment here: therapeutic diphenylcyclopropenone sensitization with weekly scalp DPC. Each donor was an alopecia patient between 18 and 70 years of age who qualified for DPC. A single record per CDR3 protein comes from TCRdb applying MiXCR to the RACE reads. The sample yields about 300,000 distinct CDR3 sequences, around 5.5% seen once. Germline values: CDR1 MGHRA, CDR2 YSYEKL. The length of the CDR3 is 15 residues. The V gene lost 1 base and the J gene lost 6 bases, with 13 bases spanning the gap. This clonotype originated in a woman between 18 and 30 years old with alopecia areata. Some clones in this sample may be carry-over from other donors' samples. The specimen was whole blood, collected in connection with sensitization to the hapten diphenylcyclopropenone (DPC). This sequence joins TRBV4-1 and TRBJ1-5; D unclear. CDR3 residues: CASSQVGREAQPQHF. In DNA form, the CDR3 reads TGCGCCAGCAGCCAAGTTGGGCGGGAGGCTCAGCCCCAGCATTTT.